The entry below gives a single T cell receptor beta chain sequence along with its context. In the source study's methods: Using reference gene primer amplification, nucleated cell counts were estimated. Measured with immunoSEQ multiplex PCR; TCRdb has only the in-frame clones, and not every one. V, J and clone size are taken as reported in that table, and D and trimming were inferred from the DNA itself. The sample lists about 120,000 clones; roughly four fifths were seen once. The data belong to a study of blood T cell repertoires in COVID-19. Study-level information: The United States, Italy and Spain supplied acute and convalescent COVID-19 samples. The analysed material was cDNA or gDNA that came from T cells, B-cell-depleted T cells, or PBMCs.

Germline V gene lookup returns CDR1 MDHEN and CDR2 SYDVKM. This CDR3 contains 14 residues. V lost 6 bases and J 3 bases, leaving 14 bases between the germline ends. The genes are TRBV28 and TRBJ1-1; D is uncertain. The TCR was taken from a woman between 45 and 65 years old with acute or convalescent COVID-19. Sequenced sample: peripheral blood. Written as DNA, the CDR3 is TGTGCCAGCAGCGTAGTCGGTCCTTACACTGAAGCTTTCTTT. Protein: CASSVVGPYTEAFF. Based on the CDR3 plus reference TRBV28 and TRBJ1-1, the full variable domain is DVKVTQSSRYLVKRTGEKVFLECVQDMDHENMFWYRQDPGLGLRLIYFSYDVKMKEKGDIPEGYSVSREKKERFSLILESASTNQTSMYLCASSVVGPYTEAFFGQGTRLTVV.